The sequence of this T cell receptor beta chain was determined in a study of blood T cell repertoires in COVID-19. Study in general: Donors in the United States, Italy and Spain gave samples during acute or convalescent COVID-19. T cells, B-cell-depleted T cells, or PBMCs provided the cDNA or gDNA that served as material.

Clones were sequenced by immunoSEQ multiplex PCR, and TCRdb holds only the in-frame ones, with some missing. The sample records under 200,000 clones, about 89% being singletons. CDR1 and CDR2 from the germline V gene are SNHLY and FYNNEI. Deletions cut 4 bases from V and 0 bases from J, with 7 bases between. This CDR3 has 14 amino acids. The chain uses TRBV2 and TRBJ2-1, with D hard to call. The receptor was derived from a man between 65 and 80 years old with acute or convalescent COVID-19. Sequenced: peripheral blood. The CDR3 loop is CASSVSSSYNEQFF. In DNA form, the CDR3 reads TGTGCCAGCAGTGTGTCGAGCTCCTACAATGAGCAGTTCTTC.